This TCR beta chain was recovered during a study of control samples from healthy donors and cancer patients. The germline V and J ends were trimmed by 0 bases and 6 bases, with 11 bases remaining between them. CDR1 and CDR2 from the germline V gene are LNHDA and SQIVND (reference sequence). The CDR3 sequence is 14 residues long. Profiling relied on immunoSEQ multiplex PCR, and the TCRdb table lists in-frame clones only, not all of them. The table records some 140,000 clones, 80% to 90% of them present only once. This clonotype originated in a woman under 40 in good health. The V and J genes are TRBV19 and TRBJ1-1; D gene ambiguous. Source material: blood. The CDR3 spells CASSIDSGWAEAFF. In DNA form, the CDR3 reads TGTGCCAGTAGTATAGATTCGGGGTGGGCTGAAGCTTTCTTT.